The source of this TCR beta chain is a study of OX40 agonist ivuxolimab in advanced cancers. At the level of the study: Dose-escalation patients had hepatocellular carcinoma, melanoma, renal cell or head and neck cancer.

It was autoimmune disease history or systemic immunosuppression that excluded patients. TCRdb's table, derived via immunoSEQ multiplex PCR, lists solely in-frame clones and lacks some. This sample carries 65,000 to 95,000 clones, 85% to 95% of them seen once, and the ten largest clones take roughly 9.6%. Trimming cost V 4 bases and J 4 bases, with 12 bases left between them. The CDR3 consists of 14 residues. Per the germline V gene, CDR1 is SNHLY and CDR2 is FYNNEI. The TCR comes from an adult with an advanced solid tumor such as melanoma, head and neck, liver or kidney cancer. The V and J genes are TRBV2 and TRBJ2-3; D is unclear. The sequenced sample was CD4+ or CD8+ T cells sorted from blood, obtained in a trial of the OX40 agonist ivuxolimab. The CDR3 protein is CASSVESEADTQYF. In nucleotides, the CDR3 is TGTGCCAGCAGTGTGGAGAGTGAAGCAGATACGCAGTATTTT. Full variable domain (remainder filled in from reference TRBV2 and TRBJ2-3): EPEVTQTPSHQVTQMGQEVILRCVPISNHLYFYWYRQILGQKVEFLVSFYNNEISEKSEIFDDQFSVERPDGSNFTLKIRSTKLEDSAMYFCASSVESEADTQYFGPGTRLTVL.